These T cell receptor beta chains were read from a single sample in a study of tumor-infiltrating lymphocytes in primary liver carcinoma. Each CDR3 protein is one row after TCRdb ran MiXCR on the multiplex PCR reads. Of roughly 100,000 distinct CDR3 sequences listed, around 83% are singletons. Sequencing used liver tumor tissue from sampling region 3. Every receptor here comes from a man aged 35-49 years with primary liver carcinoma and hepatitis B virus infection. The CDR3 runs from the conserved cysteine through the conserved F or W. D genes are given only for firm matches. Clone size is not always given. Where it is, it says once, few, many or a class for expanded clones.

clone_size j_call d_call v_call cdr3_nt cdr3_aa
once TRBJ2-5 TRBD1 TRBV28 TGTGCCAGCACGTCGGACAGGGTGGTGGAGACCCAGTACTTC CASTSDRVVETQYF
many TRBJ1-6 TRBD1 TRBV4-1 TGCGCCAGCAGCCAAGATCGGGGACAGGGCCGGAATTCACCCCTCCACTTT CASSQDRGQGRNSPLHF
NA TRBJ2-3 NA TRBV5-1 TGCGCCAACAGCTTAGCTAAGGGCGGAATCACAGATACGCAGTATTTT CANSLAKGGITDTQYF
once TRBJ2-2 NA TRBV30 TGTGTCTGGAAAACGGTGGAGAACACCGGGGAGCTGTCTTTT CVWKTVENTGELSF
NA TRBJ2-5 TRBD2 TRBV12-3/TRBV12-4 TGTGCCAGTTCGCTAGCGGGAGTGACGACACGATACTTC CASSLAGVTTRYF
NA TRBJ2-4 NA TRBV11-2 TGTGCTAGCACCACTTGGGCGGTAGCCAAAAACATTCATTACTTC CASTTWAVAKNIHYF
NA TRBJ2-1 TRBD1 TRBV19 TGTGCCACTAGGGGGGGAAGGACAGGGGGAGGCGATGAGCAGTTCTTC CATRGGRTGGGDEQFF
NA TRBJ2-1 TRBD2 TRBV4-2 TGTGCCAGCAACCAAGAGCGAGCGGGAGGTCACAATGAGCAGTTCTTC CASNQERAGGHNEQFF
many TRBJ2-1 NA TRBV14 TGTGCCAGCAGCCAATTCACGGGATTCAATGAGCAGTTCTTC CASSQFTGFNEQFF
NA TRBJ1-5 NA TRBV6-2/TRBV6-3 TGTGTCAGCAGTTACGACAGCTATCAGGCCCAGCATTTT CVSSYDSYQAQHF
many TRBJ2-1 NA TRBV7-8 TGTGCCAGCAGCTTAGCATCAGGGACTTCTCGAGGTGAGCAGTTCTTC CASSLASGTSRGEQFF
once TRBJ2-2 TRBD2 TRBV13 TGTACCGGCAGCTTGACTAGCGGGAGGGCCGGGGAGCTGTTTTTT CTGSLTSGRAGELFF
NA TRBJ2-3 TRBD2 TRBV11-2 TGTGCCGGCAGTTCCCCGGAACTAGCGGGAGTGGATACGCAGTATTTT CAGSSPELAGVDTQYF
NA TRBJ2-1 TRBD1 TRBV4-2 TGTGCCAGTAGCCAAGGACAGGGAGGCTCCTACAATGAGCAGTTCTTC CASSQGQGGSYNEQFF
NA TRBJ2-5 NA TRBV29-1 TGCTGCGTCGGGCCGATAGAGGCCCAGTACTTC CCVGPIEAQYF
NA TRBJ2-7 NA TRBV11-3 TGTGTCAGCGGCCCTGGAGAAGAGGACTACGAGCAGTACTTC CVSGPGEEDYEQYF
NA TRBJ1-5 NA TRBV4-1 TGCGCCAGCAGTTTTGCTCTCGATCAGGCCCAGCGTTTT CASSFALDQAQRF
NA TRBJ2-1 NA TRBV6-2/TRBV6-3 TGTGCCAGCAGTTGCCAGCTGGGCAATGAGCATTTCTTC CASSCQLGNEHFF
NA TRBJ2-7 NA TRBV4-1 TGCGCCAGCAGTCGACCCGATTCCCTCCCCTACGAGCAGTACTTC CASSRPDSLPYEQYF
once TRBJ2-3 NA TRBV6-6 TGTGGCAGCAGGTCTATAGGGGGTGGAGATACGCAGTATTTT CGSRSIGGGDTQYF
NA TRBJ1-1 NA TRBV29-1 TGCAGCATAGGAGAGAGGTTGGGGAACACTGAAGCTTTCTTT CSIGERLGNTEAFF
NA TRBJ2-2 NA TRBV11-1 TGTGTCAGGAGCTTTTTGGACACCGGGGAGCTGTTTTTT CVRSFLDTGELFF